This T cell receptor (beta chain) originates from a study of cytomegalovirus exposure and HLA in healthy donors. Overall study context: Earlier findings included more than 95 million unique TCR beta sequences obtained from about 179 million T cells. For the roughly 390 genotyped donors, 75% to 90% fell within the Caucasian-associated ancestry cluster. General study points: Evidence from a later analysis indicated that most CMV-associated TCR beta chains looked HLA-restricted.

Germline-derived CDR1 and CDR2 are MNHEY and SVGAGI. V trimming: 5 bases; J trimming: 4 bases; junction bases outside the gene matches: 4. The CDR3 covers 13 residues. Points on this clone: What it recognizes is unknown.

The PCR made use of 60 Vbeta and 13 Jbeta primers. Assay: immunoSEQ multiplex PCR; the TCRdb copy retains only in-frame clones and omits some. The sample has over 75,000 clones, roughly 86% seen once. Sample: PBMCs. The chain recombines TRBV6-5 with TRBJ2-5, with TRBD2 identical over 7 bases. The TCR was taken from a young woman in good health and CMV-seropositive. CDR3 bases: TGTGCCAGCAGTCCGGGGGGACCAGAGACCCAGTACTTC. Translation: CASSPGGPETQYF.